Each of the 5 T cell receptor beta chains below was sequenced from the same sample in a study of a mutant IDH1 vaccine in newly diagnosed glioma. Time point indicated: baseline, week 1 (first vaccination visit). Treatment meaning: pre-vaccination baseline after standard-of-care therapy. Generated by immunoSEQ multiplex PCR, the TCRdb table keeps only in-frame clones and is missing some. Of about 34,000 clones in the sample, around four fifths were seen once. Sequencing used peripheral blood mononuclear cells (PBMCs), obtained from a glioma patient treated with radiotherapy, temozolomide or both. All receptors come from a man aged 45-65 years with glioma. Some clones in this sample may be carry-over from other donors' samples.

The chain combines TRBV5-4 with TRBJ2-2, with 11 bases lining up with TRBD1. Per the germline V gene, CDR1 is SGHNT and CDR2 is YYREEE (reference sequence). V lost 3 bases, J lost 4 bases, and 5 bases stayed unmatched. The CDR3 is 16 amino acids. Here the CDR3 reads CASSSGTGGPTGELFF. DNA for the CDR3: TGTGCCAGCAGCTCGGGGACAGGGGGACCCACCGGGGAGCTGTTTTTT.

This sequence joins TRBV29-1 and TRBJ2-5, with TRBD2 identical over 8 bases. In germline, CDR1 is SQVTM, CDR2 ANQGSEA. J gave up 2 bases and V 3 bases, and 11 bases lay outside the gene matches. This CDR3 contains 16 residues. In DNA, the CDR3 is TGCAGCGTTGACCCCCTTCTAGCGGGCACACAAGAGACCCAGTACTTC. It codes for CSVDPLLAGTQETQYF.

CDR3 in DNA: TGTGCCAGCAGAGGCGACAGGAACACAGATACGCAGTATTTT. This translates into CASRGDRNTDTQYF. The chain has TRBV2 and TRBJ2-3; TRBD1 is a possible D gene (6 bases). V was clipped by 6 bases and J by 2 bases, with 12 bases between them. The CDR3 spans 14 residues. Germline V gene data show CDR1 as SNHLY and CDR2 as FYNNEI.

CDR3 loop: CASSLRGRTEAFF. The DNA for the CDR3 is TGTGCCAGTAGTCTTCGGGGTCGCACTGAAGCTTTCTTT. The rearrangement joins TRBV19 to TRBJ1-1; D not resolved. From germline, CDR1 is LNHDA and CDR2 SQIVND (reference sequence). The CDR3 consists of 13 residues. V gave up 5 bases and J gave up 4 bases, with 11 bases separating them.

This sequence joins TRBV7-9 and TRBJ1-2, with D hard to call. Germline-derived CDR1 and CDR2 are SEHNR and FQNEAQ (reference sequence). V was clipped by 5 bases and J by 5 bases, with 12 bases between them. This CDR3 is built from 13 residues. CDR3 nucleotide sequence: TGTGCCAGCAGCCCTGGGATGGGTTATGGCTACACCTTC. Amino acid sequence: CASSPGMGYGYTF. The full variable domain, completed using reference TRBV7-9 and TRBJ1-2, is DTGVSQNPRHKITKRGQNVTFRCDPISEHNRLYWYRQTLGQGPEFLTYFQNEAQLEKSRLLSDRFSAERPKGSFSTLEIQRTEQGDSAMYLCASSPGMGYGYTFGSGTRLTVV.